Presented here are 27 T cell receptor beta chains from one specimen sequenced in a study of cytotoxic CD8 clonotypes in ibrutinib-treated CLL (dated by TCRdb to the early 2020s). The library relied on the immunoSEQ multiplex PCR assay. The source is immuneACCESS, and TCRdb retained only in-frame sequences with V and J called. Part of the clones is not carried over; for the studies checked, unresolved V genes explain less than half of this, and the remainder is unexplained. The sample table holds approximately 150,000 clones, of which 88% were seen once. 3% of the sample lies in the top ten. In light of the paper, this sample's time point label describes: progressive disease on ibrutinib. The sequencing used PBMCs, collected at disease progression, from a patient treated with ibrutinib. The receptor source for this set is a human donor with chronic lymphocytic leukemia.

J is TRBJ1-1 and V is TRBV6-5; D uncertain. The CDR3 has 11 amino acids. Per the germline V gene, CDR1 is MNHEY and CDR2 is SVGAGI. V gave up 6 bases and J gave up 0 bases, with 2 bases separating them. CDR3 nucleotide sequence: TGTGCCAGCAGAATGAACACTGAAGCTTTCTTT. Amino acid sequence: CASRMNTEAFF.

This chain connects TRBV15 to TRBJ1-1; D ambiguous. Trimming cost V 1 base and J 1 base, with 10 bases left between them. CDR3 length: 15 amino acids. The germline V gene has CDR1 LNHNV and CDR2 YYDKDF (reference sequence). Written as DNA, the CDR3 is TGTGCCACCAGCAGAGTCGTAACGGAGAACACTGAAGCTTTCTTT. Translating it yields CATSRVVTENTEAFF.

This chain joins TRBV7-9 and TRBJ1-5, with D hard to call. Germline CDR1 is SEHNR and CDR2 is FQNEAQ (reference sequence). CDR3 length: 15 residues. The V and J ends lost 0 bases and 7 bases respectively, with 13 bases between them. The CDR3 spells CASSLASETGQPQHF. CDR3 DNA sequence: TGTGCCAGCAGCTTAGCCTCTGAAACTGGGCAGCCCCAGCATTTT.

The rearrangement joins TRBV6-5 to TRBJ2-7, with D perhaps matching TRBD1 (6 bases). V was shortened by 7 bases and J by 2 bases, with 18 bases between the two germline ends. This CDR3 has 15 amino acids. Per germline, CDR1 MNHEY and CDR2 SVGAGI. This CDR3 reads CASTTFGTRTYEQYF. The CDR3 DNA sequence: TGTGCCAGCACGACGTTCGGGACAAGGACCTACGAGCAGTACTTC.

The CDR3 DNA reads TGTGCCAGCAGCCCACCGGTTGCTGGAACTGTAACCCAGTACTTC. This codes for CASSPPVAGTVTQYF. V usage is TRBV7-9 and J usage is TRBJ2-5; no reliable D call. Germline V gene data show CDR1 as SEHNR and CDR2 as FQNEAQ (reference sequence). Trimming removed 5 bases from V and 8 bases from J, with 21 bases in between. The CDR3 consists of 15 residues.

Only one count was recorded for this clone. The chain links TRBV5-4 to TRBJ1-1, with 8 positions matching TRBD1. The V and J ends lost 4 bases and 3 bases, in that order; junction bases with no gene match: 11. This CDR3 is 16 amino acids long. Germline V gives CDR1 SGHNT, CDR2 YYREEE (reference sequence). DNA of the CDR3: TGTGCCAGCAGCCCGCGCTCCGGGACAGGATACACTGAAGCTTTCTTT. This translates into CASSPRSGTGYTEAFF.

The chain carries TRBV5-1 and TRBJ1-4, with D perhaps matching TRBD1 (6 bases). In germline, CDR1 is SGHRS, CDR2 YFSETQ. The V end was cut by 0 bases, the J end by 11 bases, with 14 bases between. This CDR3 spans 14 amino acids. CDR3 in DNA: TGCGCCAGCAGCTTGGTTTGGACAGACAATAAACTGTTTTTT. Protein product: CASSLVWTDNKLFF.

The chain is built from TRBV7-3 and TRBJ1-2; D not resolved. The CDR3 loop spans 14 amino acids. V gave up 1 base and J gave up 4 bases, with 10 bases separating them. Germline V gene lookup returns CDR1 SGHTA and CDR2 FQGTGA. CDR3 bases: TGTGCCAGCAGCTTAAGGCAGAACCTCTATGGCTACACCTTC. Amino acid sequence: CASSLRQNLYGYTF.

This clone appeared once. The chain recombines TRBV5-1 with TRBJ2-2; 11 bases agree with TRBD2. This CDR3 is built from 18 residues. The V and J ends lost 4 bases and 2 bases, in that order; junction bases with no gene match: 10. In germline, CDR1 is SGHRS, CDR2 YFSETQ. The CDR3 here is CASSAKAGLAENTGELFF. The CDR3 region has the DNA TGCGCCAGCAGCGCCAAGGCGGGACTAGCGGAAAACACCGGGGAGCTGTTTTTT.

The chain carries TRBV6-1 and TRBJ1-2; 7 bases agree with TRBD1. Germline assignment: CDR1 MNHNS and CDR2 SASEGT. V shed 4 bases, J shed 2 bases, and the junction held 1 base outside the gene matches. CDR3 size: 13 residues. CDR3 coding DNA: TGTGCCAGCAGTGCACAGGGGAACTATGGCTACACCTTC. Its translation is CASSAQGNYGYTF.

V is TRBV29-1 and J is TRBJ1-5, with D maybe TRBD1 (5 bases). Germline lookup yields CDR1 SQVTM and CDR2 ANQGSEA. The ends were cut back, 7 bases at V and 7 bases at J, with 14 bases in the middle. There are 12 residues in the CDR3. The CDR3 nucleotides are TGCAGCGGCCGGGCCCCAGGGCAGCCCCAGCATTTT. Translating gives CSGRAPGQPQHF.

The chain employs TRBV2 and TRBJ2-7, with 10 positions matching TRBD2. CDR3 size: 16 residues. Trimming removed 8 bases from V and 5 bases from J; junction bases left unmatched: 15. From germline, CDR1 is SNHLY and CDR2 FYNNEI. The CDR3 loop reads CASEEAGLAGVDEQYF. CDR3 nucleotide sequence: TGTGCCAGCGAGGAGGCAGGGCTAGCGGGAGTTGACGAGCAGTACTTC.

On this clone itself: One end of the junction fails to match germline, which may point to a read error. J is TRBJ1-2 and V is TRBV4-1; 7 bases map to TRBD1. The CDR3 consists of 15 residues. Germline V CDR1 and CDR2: MGHRA, YSYEKL. CDR3: CAGSPWTGNNYGYTF. CDR3 DNA sequence: TGCGCCGGCAGCCCTTGGACAGGCAACAACTATGGCTACACCTTC.

This chain uses TRBV18 with TRBJ1-5, with D uncertain. From germline, CDR1 is KGHSH and CDR2 LQKENI. V was shortened by 5 bases and J by 4 bases, with 12 bases between the two germline ends. CDR3 length: 14 amino acids. CDR3 sequence reads: CASSVYIENQPQHF. CDR3 DNA sequence: TGTGCCAGCTCAGTATATATTGAAAATCAGCCCCAGCATTTT.

The chain uses TRBV18 and TRBJ2-3; TRBD1 agrees at 7 bases. Losses at the gene ends were 6 bases for V and 0 bases for J; bases not matched to a gene: 6. Germline V CDR1 and CDR2: KGHSH, LQKENI. This CDR3 is 15 amino acids long. The CDR3 DNA reads TGTGCCAGCTCCCCCGGGACAGCTAGCACAGATACGCAGTATTTT. Encoded protein: CASSPGTASTDTQYF. The full variable domain, completed using reference TRBV18 and TRBJ2-3, is NAGVMQNPRHLVRRRGQEARLRCSPMKGHSHVYWYRQLPEEGLKFMVYLQKENIIDESGMPKERFSAEFPKEGPSILRIQQVVRGDSAAYFCASSPGTASTDTQYFGPGTRLTVL.

CDR3 protein: CASSVGDRDDEQYF. The DNA of the CDR3 is TGTGCCAGCAGCGTAGGGGACAGGGACGACGAGCAGTACTTC. The V and J genes are TRBV9 and TRBJ2-7, with 9 positions matching TRBD1. Germline CDR1 is SGDLS and CDR2 is YYNGEE. J gave up 5 bases and V 0 bases, and 3 bases lay outside the gene matches. The length of the CDR3 is 14 residues.

The chain recombines TRBV19 with TRBJ2-7, with D uncertain. The germline V and J ends were trimmed by 4 bases and 2 bases, with 15 bases remaining between them. Germline CDR1 is LNHDA and CDR2 is SQIVND (reference sequence). CDR3 length: 15 amino acids. CDR3 in DNA: TGTGCCAGTAGTACCTCGGTGCGGAGACCCTACGAGCAGTACTTC. This translates into CASSTSVRRPYEQYF. Full variable domain (outside the CDR3, taken from reference TRBV19 and TRBJ2-7): DGGITQSPKYLFRKEGQNVTLSCEQNLNHDAMYWYRQDPGQGLRLIYYSQIVNDFQKGDIAEGYSVSREKKESFPLTVTSAQKNPTAFYLCASSTSVRRPYEQYFGPGTRLTVT.

This chain connects TRBV18 to TRBJ1-4; 11 nucleotides align to TRBD1. Germline V gives CDR1 KGHSH, CDR2 LQKENI. V lost 5 bases, J lost 8 bases, and 7 bases stayed unmatched. This CDR3 is 15 amino acids long. In DNA, the CDR3 is TGTGCCAGCTCATCCGGACAGGGGGCGGGAGAAAAACTGTTTTTT. Its protein is CASSSGQGAGEKLFF.

This chain links TRBV7-3 with TRBJ2-2; TRBD1 agrees at 8 bases. After removal of 4 bases from V and 7 bases from J, the junction contained 2 bases not matched to a gene. The CDR3 consists of 13 residues. Germline V CDR1 and CDR2: SGHTA, FQGTGA. The CDR3 reads CASSSTGGGELFF. CDR3 in DNA: TGTGCCAGCAGCTCCACAGGGGGCGGGGAGCTGTTTTTT. The variable domain in full, completed from reference TRBV7-3 and TRBJ2-2, reads GAGVSQTPSNKVTEKGKYVELRCDPISGHTALYWYRQSLGQGPEFLIYFQGTGAADDSGLPNDRFFAVRPEGSVSTLKIQRTERGDSAVYLCASSSTGGGELFFGEGSRLTVL.

The chain is built from TRBV5-3 and TRBJ2-7; D is perhaps TRBD2 (5 bases). TRBV5-3 is an ORF for which the function is uncertain. V was clipped by 8 bases and J by 6 bases, with 18 bases between them. The CDR3 extends over 13 amino acids. CDR3 DNA sequence: TGTGCCAGCAGCCTACCTACCGGGGTCGAGCAGTACTTC. This codes for CASSLPTGVEQYF.

V gene TRBV30 combines with J gene TRBJ2-1; no reliable D call. CDR3 length: 14 residues. Germline V gene lookup returns CDR1 GTSNPN and CDR2 SVGIG (reference sequence). With 0 bases removed from V and 9 bases from J, the gap between germline ends came to 15 bases. The CDR3 bases are TGTGCCTGGAGTGTATCGGTAGTGTTGGGTGAGCAGTTCTTC. Encoded protein: CAWSVSVVLGEQFF.

CDR3 sequence (DNA): TGTGCCAGCAGTTTCAGGGTGGTAGTCTCTGGAAACACCATATATTTT. Its protein is CASSFRVVVSGNTIYF. The V gene is TRBV28, the J gene TRBJ1-3; TRBD1 is a possible D gene (5 bases). Germline values: CDR1 MDHEN, CDR2 SYDVKM. The V gene lost 3 bases and the J gene lost 0 bases, with 12 bases spanning the gap. The CDR3 has 16 residues. The full variable domain, in which reference TRBV28 and TRBJ1-3 provide the parts outside the CDR3, is DVKVTQSSRYLVKRTGEKVFLECVQDMDHENMFWYRQDPGLGLRLIYFSYDVKMKEKGDIPEGYSVSREKKERFSLILESASTNQTSMYLCASSFRVVVSGNTIYFGEGSWLTVV.

The chain recombines TRBV30 with TRBJ1-1, with 8 nucleotides matching TRBD1. Unmatched junction bases numbered 1, after V lost 5 bases and J lost 2 bases. Per the germline V gene, CDR1 is GTSNPN and CDR2 is SVGIG (reference sequence). The CDR3 loop spans 12 amino acids. Here the CDR3 reads CAWDRGNTEAFF. DNA of the CDR3: TGTGCCTGGGACAGGGGCAACACTGAAGCTTTCTTT.

This clone was seen just once. The V gene is TRBV18, the J gene TRBJ2-5; D possibly matches TRBD1 or TRBD2 (5 bases each). Germline CDR1 reads KGHSH; CDR2 reads LQKENI. This CDR3 has 18 amino acids. V was pared by 3 bases and J by 2 bases, with 22 bases between. CDR3 sequence (DNA): TGTGCCAGCTCACCCGGGGCAGCGGCCCCCACCGTGCAAGAGACCCAGTACTTC. As protein: CASSPGAAAPTVQETQYF. The variable domain in full, with the rest retrieved from reference TRBV18 and TRBJ2-5, is NAGVMQNPRHLVRRRGQEARLRCSPMKGHSHVYWYRQLPEEGLKFMVYLQKENIIDESGMPKERFSAEFPKEGPSILRIQQVVRGDSAAYFCASSPGAAAPTVQETQYFGPGTRLLVL.

This chain joins TRBV18 and TRBJ1-1; D is ambiguous. V gave up 2 bases and J gave up 2 bases, with 12 bases separating them. Per the germline V gene, CDR1 is KGHSH and CDR2 is LQKENI. This CDR3 has 15 residues. CDR3 residues: CASSPVSGVNTEAFF. CDR3 in DNA: TGTGCCAGCTCACCAGTGTCCGGGGTAAACACTGAAGCTTTCTTT.

The CDR3 DNA reads TGCGCCAGCAGCCCCCTCCTTGGGGGACGCGGGAGGGAGACCCAGTACTTC. Protein sequence: CASSPLLGGRGRETQYF. The rearrangement links TRBV4-3 to TRBJ2-5; 8 bases agree with TRBD2. In germline, CDR1 is LGHNA, CDR2 YSLEER. This CDR3 contains 17 residues. V lost 4 bases and J lost 5; bases outside the gene matches: 15.

J is TRBJ2-7 and V is TRBV29-1; 9 bases line up with TRBD1. After removal of 4 bases from V and 3 bases from J, the junction contained 4 bases not matched to a gene. The CDR3 is 13 amino acids. The germline V gene has CDR1 SQVTM and CDR2 ANQGSEA. Here the CDR3 reads CSVVSDRGYEQYF. The CDR3 nucleotides read TGCAGCGTTGTATCGGACAGGGGCTACGAGCAGTACTTC.